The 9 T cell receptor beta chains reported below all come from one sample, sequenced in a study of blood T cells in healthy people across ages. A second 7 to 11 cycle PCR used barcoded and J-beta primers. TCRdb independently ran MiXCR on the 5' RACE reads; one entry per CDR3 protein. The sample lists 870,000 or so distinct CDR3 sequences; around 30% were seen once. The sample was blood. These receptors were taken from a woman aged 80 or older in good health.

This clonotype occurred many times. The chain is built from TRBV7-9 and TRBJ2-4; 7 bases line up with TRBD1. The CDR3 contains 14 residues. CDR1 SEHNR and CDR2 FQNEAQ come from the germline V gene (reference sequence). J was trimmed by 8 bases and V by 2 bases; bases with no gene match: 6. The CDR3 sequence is CASSLRRQGDIQYF. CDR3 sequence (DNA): TGTGCCAGCAGCTTAAGGAGGCAGGGGGACATTCAGTACTTC.

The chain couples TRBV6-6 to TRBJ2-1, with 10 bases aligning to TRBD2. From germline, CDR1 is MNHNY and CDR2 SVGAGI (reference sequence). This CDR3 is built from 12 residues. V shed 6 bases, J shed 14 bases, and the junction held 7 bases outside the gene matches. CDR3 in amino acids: CASRGTSDSEFF. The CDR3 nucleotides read TGTGCCAGCAGGGGGACTAGCGACTCGGAGTTCTTC.

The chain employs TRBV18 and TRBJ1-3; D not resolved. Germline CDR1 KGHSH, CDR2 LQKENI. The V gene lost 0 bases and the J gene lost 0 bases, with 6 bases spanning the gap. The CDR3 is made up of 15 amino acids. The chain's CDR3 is CASSPPSNSGNTIYF. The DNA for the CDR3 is TGTGCCAGCTCACCACCGTCCAACTCTGGAAACACCATATATTTT.

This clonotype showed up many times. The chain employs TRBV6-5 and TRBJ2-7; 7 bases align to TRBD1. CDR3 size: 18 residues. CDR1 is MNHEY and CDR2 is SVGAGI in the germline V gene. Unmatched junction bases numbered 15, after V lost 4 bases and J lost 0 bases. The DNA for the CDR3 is TGTGCCAGCAGTTGGAATAAAACCGGGACAGCGAGCTCCTACGAGCAGTACTTC. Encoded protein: CASSWNKTGTASSYEQYF.

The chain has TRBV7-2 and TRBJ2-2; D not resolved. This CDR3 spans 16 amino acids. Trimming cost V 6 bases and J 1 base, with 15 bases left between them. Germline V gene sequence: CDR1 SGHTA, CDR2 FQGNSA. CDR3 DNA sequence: TGTACCAGCAGACAAACCCGCGATCAGAACACCGGGGAGCTGTTTTTT. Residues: CTSRQTRDQNTGELFF.

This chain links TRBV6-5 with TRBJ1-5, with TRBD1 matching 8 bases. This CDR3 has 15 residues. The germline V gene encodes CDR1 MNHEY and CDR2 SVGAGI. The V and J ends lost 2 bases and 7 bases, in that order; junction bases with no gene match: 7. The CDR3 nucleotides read TGTGCCAGCAGTTACGACCACAGGGGGAAACAGCCCCAGCATTTT. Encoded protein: CASSYDHRGKQPQHF.

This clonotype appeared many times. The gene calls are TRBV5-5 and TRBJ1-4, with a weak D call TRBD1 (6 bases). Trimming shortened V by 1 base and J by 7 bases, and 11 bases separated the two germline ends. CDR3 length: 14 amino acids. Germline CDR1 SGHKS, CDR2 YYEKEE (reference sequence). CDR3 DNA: TGTGCCAGCAGCTTGACGGGGGCGATTGAAAAACTGTTTTTT. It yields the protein CASSLTGAIEKLFF.

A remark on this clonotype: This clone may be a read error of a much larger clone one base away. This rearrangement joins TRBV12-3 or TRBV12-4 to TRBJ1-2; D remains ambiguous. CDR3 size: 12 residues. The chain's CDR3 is CVSSFPNYGYTF. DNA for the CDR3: TGTGTCAGCAGTTTCCCCAACTATGGCTACACCTTC.

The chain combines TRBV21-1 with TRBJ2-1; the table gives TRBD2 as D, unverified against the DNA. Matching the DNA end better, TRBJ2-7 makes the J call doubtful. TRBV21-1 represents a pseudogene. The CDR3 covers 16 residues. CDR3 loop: CASSSSGGDSYNEQYF. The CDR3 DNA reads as TGTGCCAGCAGCAGTAGCGGGGGGGACTCCTACAATGAGCAGTACTTC.